Each of the 14 T cell receptor beta chains below was sequenced from the same sample in a study of response to subunit inactivated influenza vaccine. Each CDR3 protein is one row after TCRdb ran MiXCR on the RT-PCR reads. The sample holds roughly 550,000 distinct CDR3 sequences, under 25% seen once. These data also formed part of another study, on T cells expressing NK-cell markers. That source reports: TCR beta libraries carry UMIs added by 5'RACE template switching.

The sample was CD4+ T cells sorted from PBMCs, taken 11 to 12 days after vaccination. The source of these receptors is a man aged 50 to 59 who received an inactivated influenza vaccine.

In its sample, this clonotype was seen many times. The chain's CDR3 is CASSLDYFTSDYYTYNEQFF. In DNA form, the CDR3 reads TGTGCCAGCAGCTTAGATTATTTTACTAGCGACTATTATACCTACAATGAGCAGTTCTTC. The gene calls are TRBV11-2 and TRBJ2-1; 7 bases match TRBD2. With 0 bases clipped from V and 2 bases from J, the junction kept 16 bases outside the gene matches. The CDR3 consists of 20 residues. CDR1 and CDR2 from the germline V gene are SGHAT and FQNNGV.

This clonotype has just one count. The chain employs TRBV9 and TRBJ2-3, with 7 bases fitting TRBD2. V lost 0 bases and J lost 7; bases outside the gene matches: 2. CDR1 and CDR2 from the germline V gene are SGDLS and YYNGEE. The CDR3 is 13 residues long. DNA for the CDR3: TGTGCCAGCAGCGTAGAAAGCGGGAATACGCAGTATTTT. As protein: CASSVESGNTQYF.

This chain links TRBV7-2 with TRBJ2-5, with D hard to call. The CDR3 consists of 13 residues. Germline CDR1 SGHTA, CDR2 FQGNSA. V was trimmed by 1 base and J by 7 bases, leaving 10 bases between them. The CDR3 spells CASSLEYKGTQYF. CDR3 bases: TGTGCCAGCAGCTTAGAGTACAAGGGGACCCAGTACTTC.

The table lists this clonotype with a few counts. The chain employs TRBV5-5 and TRBJ1-1; D is perhaps TRBD1 (6 bases). Looked up from germline, CDR1 is SGHKS and CDR2 is YYEKEE (reference sequence). The CDR3 length is 15 residues. V was trimmed by 2 bases and J by 1 base, leaving 12 bases between them. The CDR3 here is CASSLEGGRNTEAFF. The CDR3 coding sequence is TGTGCCAGCAGCTTAGAGGGGGGTCGGAACACTGAAGCTTTCTTT.

This clonotype came up a few times. This chain joins TRBV7-9 and TRBJ1-1; D is undetermined. Between the trimmed V and J ends, which lost 5 bases and 2 bases, there was a span of 6 bases. Germline CDR1 and CDR2: SEHNR and FQNEAQ (reference sequence). The CDR3 length is 12 residues. The CDR3 reads CASSAANTEAFF. The DNA for the CDR3 is TGTGCCAGCAGCGCGGCAAACACTGAAGCTTTCTTT.

This chain connects TRBV30 to TRBJ1-3, with 7 bases aligning to TRBD1. This CDR3 is 14 amino acids long. The V and J ends lost 4 bases and 0 bases, in that order; junction bases with no gene match: 3. CDR1 and CDR2 (germline): GTSNPN, SVGIG (reference sequence). The CDR3 reads CAWTGTVSGNTIYF. CDR3 nucleotide sequence: TGTGCCTGGACCGGGACAGTCTCTGGAAACACCATATATTTT. Together with reference TRBV30 and TRBJ1-3, the CDR3 gives the full variable domain: SQTIHQWPATLVQPVGSPLSLECTVEGTSNPNLYWYRQAAGRGLQLLFYSVGIGQISSEVPQNLSASRPQDRQFILSSKKLLLSDSGFYLCAWTGTVSGNTIYFGEGSWLTVV.

The chain couples TRBV29-1 to TRBJ1-5; 11 bases map to TRBD1. CDR3 size: 16 residues. Germline V CDR1 and CDR2: SQVTM, ANQGSEA. Trimming at V came to 4 bases and at J to 0 bases, leaving 5 bases not matched to a gene. CDR3 DNA sequence: TGCAGCGTTGTGGGACAGGGGGAGGGTAGCAATCAGCCCCAGCATTTT. Translating gives CSVVGQGEGSNQPQHF.

The rearrangement links TRBV7-9 to TRBJ1-2; weak D call: TRBD1 (5 bases). Between the trimmed V and J ends, which lost 5 bases and 3 bases, there was a span of 13 bases. Germline V gives CDR1 SEHNR, CDR2 FQNEAQ (reference sequence). This CDR3 comprises 14 residues. CDR3 sequence: CASSEGHRDYGYTF. The CDR3 nucleotides read TGTGCCAGCAGCGAAGGACACCGAGACTATGGCTACACCTTC.

DNA for the CDR3: TGTGCCAGCAGCTTACCCCTAGGGGATACGCAGTATTTT. It encodes CASSLPLGDTQYF. The chain joins TRBV7-6 to TRBJ2-3, with D hard to call. Trimming cost V 2 bases and J 6 bases, with 9 bases left between them. The germline V gene encodes CDR1 SGHVS and CDR2 FNYEAQ. The CDR3 is 13 residues long.

The chain is built from TRBV7-8 and TRBJ2-5; TRBD2 agrees at 8 bases. J lost 4 bases, V lost 1 base, and 5 bases had no gene match. CDR3 length: 15 amino acids. CDR1 and CDR2 (germline): SGHVS, FQNEAQ. DNA of the CDR3: TGTGCCAGCAGCTTAGGACTAGCGACCTCAGAGACCCAGTACTTC. Its translation is CASSLGLATSETQYF.

This clonotype was recorded a few times. The chain uses TRBV12-3 or TRBV12-4 and TRBJ2-2; D unclear. Deletions cut 7 bases from V and 5 bases from J, with 8 bases between. The CDR3 spans 12 residues. The CDR3 DNA reads as TGTGCCAGCATTATCGGGACCGGGGAGCTGTTTTTT. Encoded protein: CASIIGTGELFF.

This clonotype appeared many times. V is TRBV6-2 or TRBV6-3 and J is TRBJ2-1; 7 bases are shared with TRBD2. J lost 4 bases, V lost 7 bases, and 13 bases had no gene match. The CDR3 runs to 16 residues. CDR1 MNHEY and CDR2 SVGEGT come from the germline V gene. CDR3 protein: CASMAIGTTIYNEQFF. CDR3 DNA sequence: TGTGCCAGCATGGCCATAGGGACTACTATATACAATGAGCAGTTCTTC.

CDR3: CASSQSGLADTQYF. The CDR3 DNA follows: TGTGCCAGCAGCCAATCGGGACTAGCAGATACGCAGTATTTT. J is TRBJ2-3 and V is TRBV3-1; 8 bases map to TRBD2. The CDR3 spans 14 residues. Germline lookup yields CDR1 LGHDT and CDR2 YNNKEL (reference sequence). V dropped 2 bases and J dropped 4; count of bases not matched to a gene: 2.

This clonotype was seen at least ten times. This chain links TRBV29-1 with TRBJ2-1, with 7 bases identical to TRBD2. J was trimmed by 9 bases and V by 5 bases; bases with no gene match: 7. Germline V lookup: CDR1 SQVTM, CDR2 ANQGSEA. This CDR3 comprises 12 residues. The CDR3 coding sequence is TGCAGCGTTAACCTAGGGAGGGGTGAGCAGTTCTTC. Protein sequence: CSVNLGRGEQFF.